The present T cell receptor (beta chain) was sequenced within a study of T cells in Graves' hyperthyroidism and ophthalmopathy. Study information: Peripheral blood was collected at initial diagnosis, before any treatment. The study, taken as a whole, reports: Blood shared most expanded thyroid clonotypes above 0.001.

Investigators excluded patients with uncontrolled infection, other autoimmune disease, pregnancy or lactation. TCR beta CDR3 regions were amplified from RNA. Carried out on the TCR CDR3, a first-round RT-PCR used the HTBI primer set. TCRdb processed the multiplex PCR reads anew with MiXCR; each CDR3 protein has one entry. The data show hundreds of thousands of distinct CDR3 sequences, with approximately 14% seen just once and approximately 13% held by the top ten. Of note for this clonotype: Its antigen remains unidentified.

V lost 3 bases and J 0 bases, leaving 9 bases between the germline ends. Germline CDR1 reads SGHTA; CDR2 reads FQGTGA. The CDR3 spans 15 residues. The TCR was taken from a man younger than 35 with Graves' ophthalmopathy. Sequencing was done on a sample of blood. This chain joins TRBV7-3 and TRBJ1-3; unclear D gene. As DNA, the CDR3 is TGTGCCAGCAGCTTTAACGGCTTCTCTGGAAACACCATATATTTT. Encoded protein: CASSFNGFSGNTIYF. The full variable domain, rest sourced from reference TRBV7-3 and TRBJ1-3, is GAGVSQTPSNKVTEKGKYVELRCDPISGHTALYWYRQSLGQGPEFLIYFQGTGAADDSGLPNDRFFAVRPEGSVSTLKIQRTERGDSAVYLCASSFNGFSGNTIYFGEGSWLTVV.